This T cell receptor (beta chain) was recovered during a study of blood T cell repertoires in COVID-19. The wider study: COVID-19 samples, acute and convalescent, were from the United States, Italy and Spain. Sources were T cells, B-cell-depleted T cells, or PBMCs; the material itself was cDNA or gDNA.

Original data processing: Scientists estimated how many nucleated cells there were by amplifying reference gene primers. The assay was immunoSEQ multiplex PCR, and TCRdb's table has in-frame clones only and misses some. The D gene and trimming were derived from the DNA, and the V and J assignments and clone size from that table. The sample contains approximately 110,000 clones, 75% to 90% of which appear only once. Source material: peripheral blood. The clonotype comes from a woman between 45 and 60 years old with acute or convalescent COVID-19.

The chain's CDR3 is CASSPTGLSTEAFF. CDR3 bases: TGTGCCAGCAGTCCCACAGGGTTGAGCACTGAAGCTTTCTTT. This chain links TRBV6-5 with TRBJ1-1, with D possibly being TRBD1 (6 bases). With 5 bases removed from V and 4 bases from J, the gap between germline ends came to 14 bases. The CDR3 is 14 amino acids. Germline V gene data show CDR1 as MNHEY and CDR2 as SVGAGI.